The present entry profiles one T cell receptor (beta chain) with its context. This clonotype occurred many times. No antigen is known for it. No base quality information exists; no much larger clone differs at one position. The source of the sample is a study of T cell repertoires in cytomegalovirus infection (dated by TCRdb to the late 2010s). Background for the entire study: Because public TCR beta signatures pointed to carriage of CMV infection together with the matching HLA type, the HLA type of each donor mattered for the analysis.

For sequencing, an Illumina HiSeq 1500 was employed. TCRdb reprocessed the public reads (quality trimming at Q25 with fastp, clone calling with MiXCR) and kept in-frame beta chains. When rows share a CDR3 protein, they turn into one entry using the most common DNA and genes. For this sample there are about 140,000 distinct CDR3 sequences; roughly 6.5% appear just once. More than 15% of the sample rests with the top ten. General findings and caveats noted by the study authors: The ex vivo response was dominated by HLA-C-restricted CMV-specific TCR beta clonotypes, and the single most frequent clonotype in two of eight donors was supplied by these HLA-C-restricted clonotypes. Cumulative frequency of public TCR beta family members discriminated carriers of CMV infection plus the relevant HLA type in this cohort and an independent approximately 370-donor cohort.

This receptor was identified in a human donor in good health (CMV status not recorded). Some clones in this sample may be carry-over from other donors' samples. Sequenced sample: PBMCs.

Read as DNA, the sequence is TGTGCCAGCAGCTATAACAGGGGAGGGACTGAAGCTTTCTTT. This yields the protein CASSYNRGGTEAFF. Here the chain combines TRBV7-9 and TRBJ1-1; TRBD1 matches 7 bases in the middle. Via the germline V gene (reference sequence), CDR1 is SEHNR and CDR2 FQNEAQ. After removal of 4 bases from V and 5 bases from J, the junction retains 7 bases not matched to a gene. The CDR3 sequence holds 14 residues, the cysteine and phenylalanine included. Left in the record is the CDR3 DNA by itself, 42 bases read in frame from the first base. With all but the CDR3 taken from the reference TRBV7-9 and TRBJ1-1 genes, the full variable domain is: DTGVSQNPRHKITKRGQNVTFRCDPISEHNRLYWYRQTLGQGPEFLTYFQNEAQLEKSRLLSDRFSAERPKGSFSTLEIQRTEQGDSAMYLCASSYNRGGTEAFFGQGTRLTVV.